In this sample, the clone carrying this T cell receptor beta chain turned up many times. Antigen specificity is unknown. This sample was included in a study of T cells in Graves' hyperthyroidism and ophthalmopathy. RNA transcripts were the template for amplifying TCR beta CDR3 regions. First-round RT-PCR of the TCR CDR3 relied on the HTBI primer set. TCRdb ran MiXCR on the multiplex PCR reads and lists one entry per CDR3 protein. Of around 690,000 distinct CDR3 sequences in the sample, approximately 15% were seen once. Study outcomes and limitations: Most thyroid clonotypes with frequency above 0.001 were detected in blood.

The origin of this receptor is a man aged 50 to 60 with Graves' hyperthyroidism. Specimen: blood.

CDR3 DNA: TGTGCCAGCTCACCAAAGCGGGATCAGCCCCAGCATTTT. This codes for CASSPKRDQPQHF. This chain links TRBV18 with TRBJ1-5, with D uncertain. This CDR3 comprises 13 residues. V was pared by 2 bases and J by 5 bases, with 7 bases between. The germline CDR1 and CDR2 sequences are KGHSH and LQKENI.